This T cell receptor beta chain comes out of a study of T cells after yellow fever vaccination. V gave up 7 bases and J gave up 7 bases, with 19 bases separating them. The CDR3 is 13 residues long. Germline V gene lookup returns CDR1 DFQATT and CDR2 SNEGSKA (reference sequence). In TCRdb, the 5' RACE reads were re-called with MiXCR into one record per CDR3 protein. The sample includes 300,000 to 450,000 distinct CDR3 sequences, about 6% of them seen just once. Regarding the study as a whole: Abundant clonotypes (contaminants from the bulk population) could be present in FACS-sorted repertoires.

This clonotype has at least ten counts. Its antigen is unknown. Sequencing used PBMCs, obtained 5 days after the yellow fever booster vaccination. The source is a man in his thirties or forties who received the YFV17D yellow fever vaccine. This chain uses TRBV20-1 with TRBJ2-5; TRBD1 is a possible D gene (6 bases). The CDR3 sequence is CSGTDSTKGTQYF. In DNA form, the CDR3 reads TGCAGTGGGACAGATTCAACCAAGGGGACCCAGTACTTC.